Listed here is a single T cell receptor (beta chain). Its antigen remains unidentified. Germline-derived CDR1 and CDR2 are LNHDA and SQIVND (reference sequence). The CDR3 extends over 13 amino acids. With 5 bases clipped from V and 5 bases from J, the junction kept 3 bases outside the gene matches. This specimen belongs to a study of cytomegalovirus exposure and HLA in healthy donors. Findings and caveats of the study: When presence/absence was analysed, sequencing depth was taken to be roughly uniform across donors. The study labeled about 160 TCR beta chains cytomegalovirus-associated.

PCR used 60 Vbeta primers and 13 Jbeta primers. The assay was immunoSEQ multiplex PCR, and TCRdb's table has in-frame clones only and misses some. The sample includes 150,000 or so clones, 80% seen only once; the top ten take about a tenth. The chain employs TRBV19 and TRBJ1-5; 7 bases are shared with TRBD1. The source of this sequence is a man aged 18 to 30 in good health and CMV-seropositive. The sequenced sample consisted of PBMCs. The CDR3 sequence: CASSPDRDQPQHF. CDR3 in DNA: TGTGCCAGTAGTCCAGACAGGGATCAGCCCCAGCATTTT.